The T cell receptor beta chain under discussion was sequenced for a study of blood T cell repertoires in COVID-19. The CDR3 length is 14 residues. The germline V gene has CDR1 MGHRA and CDR2 YSYEKL. Trimming shortened V by 4 bases and J by 13 bases, and 22 bases separated the two germline ends. Assay: immunoSEQ multiplex PCR; the TCRdb copy retains only in-frame clones and omits some. The repertoire holds roughly 160,000 clones, approximately 80% seen once, with approximately 7.6% in the top ten. The sequenced sample was peripheral blood. The chain joins TRBV4-1 to TRBJ1-2; no definite D call. This TCR was sampled from an elderly woman with COVID-19, enrolled during active disease. The CDR3 reads CASSPRGHSDPCTF. CDR3 coding DNA: TGCGCCAGCAGCCCCAGAGGGCACTCCGACCCCTGCACCTTC.